Only one count was recorded for the clone carrying this T cell receptor beta chain. Measured with immunoSEQ multiplex PCR; TCRdb has only the in-frame clones, and not every one. The table shows some 38,000 clones, with almost 85% occurring only once. The source of the sample is a study of STAT5B mutations in CD4+ large granular lymphocyte leukemia. Study-level information: The CDR3 'QG' motif was associated with a particular HLA allele among healthy donors.

This CDR3 region has 15 residues. From germline, CDR1 is MNHEY and CDR2 SVGAGI. V lost 7 bases, J lost 6 bases, and 19 bases lay in between. V and J are TRBV6-5 and TRBJ2-1; D is uncertain. Sequenced: CD4+ T cells from blood buffy coats. The receptor was isolated from a human donor in good health. CDR3 in amino acids: CASTLSHTALNEQFF. The CDR3 DNA sequence: TGTGCCAGCACCCTCAGTCACACAGCCCTCAATGAGCAGTTCTTC.